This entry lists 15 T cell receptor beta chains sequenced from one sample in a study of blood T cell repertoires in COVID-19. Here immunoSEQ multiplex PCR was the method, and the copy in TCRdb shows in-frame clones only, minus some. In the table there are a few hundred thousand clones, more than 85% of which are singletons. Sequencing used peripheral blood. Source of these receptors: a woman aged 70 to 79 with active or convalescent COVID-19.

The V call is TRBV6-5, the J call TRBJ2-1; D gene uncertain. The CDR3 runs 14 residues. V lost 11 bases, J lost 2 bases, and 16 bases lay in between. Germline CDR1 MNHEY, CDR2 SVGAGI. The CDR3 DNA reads TGTGCCTCGCAGGCCCTCCGCGCCTACAATGAGCAGTTCTTC. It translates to CASQALRAYNEQFF.

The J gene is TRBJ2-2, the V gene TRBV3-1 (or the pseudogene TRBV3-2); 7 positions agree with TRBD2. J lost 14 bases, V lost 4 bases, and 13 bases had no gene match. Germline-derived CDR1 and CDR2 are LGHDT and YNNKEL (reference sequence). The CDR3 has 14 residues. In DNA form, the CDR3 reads TGTGCCAGCAGCCTCCAAGGGCGCCCGGGGGGTCTGTTTTTT. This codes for CASSLQGRPGGLFF.

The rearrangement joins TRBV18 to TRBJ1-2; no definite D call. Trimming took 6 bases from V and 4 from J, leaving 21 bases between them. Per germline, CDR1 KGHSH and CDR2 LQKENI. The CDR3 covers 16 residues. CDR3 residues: CASSQRSGGPFYGYTF. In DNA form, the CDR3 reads TGTGCCAGCTCTCAGCGGTCCGGCGGCCCTTTCTATGGCTACACCTTC.

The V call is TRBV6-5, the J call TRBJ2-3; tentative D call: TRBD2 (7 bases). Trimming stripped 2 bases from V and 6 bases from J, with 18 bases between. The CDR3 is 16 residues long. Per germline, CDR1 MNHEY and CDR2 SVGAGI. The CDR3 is CASSYGGVGGVDTQYF. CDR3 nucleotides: TGTGCCAGCAGTTACGGTGGTGTAGGGGGGGTGGATACGCAGTATTTT.

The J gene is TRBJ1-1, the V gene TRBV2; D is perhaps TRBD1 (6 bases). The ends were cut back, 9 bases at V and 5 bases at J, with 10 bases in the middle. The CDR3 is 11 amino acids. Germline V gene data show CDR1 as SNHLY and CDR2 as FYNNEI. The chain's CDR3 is CASYRETEAFF. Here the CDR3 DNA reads TGTGCCAGTTACAGGGAAACTGAAGCTTTCTTT.

The DNA for the CDR3 is TGTGCCAGCAGTCAAACAGAGTCCTATGGCTACACCTTC. Residues: CASSQTESYGYTF. The gene calls are TRBV3-1 (or the pseudogene TRBV3-2) and TRBJ1-2; D is unclear. Germline CDR1 LGHDT, CDR2 YNNKEL (reference sequence). The CDR3 is made up of 13 amino acids. V lost 6 bases and J lost 4, with 12 bases in between.

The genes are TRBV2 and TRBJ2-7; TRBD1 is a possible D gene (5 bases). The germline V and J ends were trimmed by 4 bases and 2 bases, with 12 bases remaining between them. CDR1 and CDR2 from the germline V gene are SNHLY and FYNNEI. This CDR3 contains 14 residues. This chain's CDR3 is CASSGTQFTYEQYF. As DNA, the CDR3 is TGTGCCAGCAGTGGGACACAGTTTACCTACGAGCAGTACTTC.

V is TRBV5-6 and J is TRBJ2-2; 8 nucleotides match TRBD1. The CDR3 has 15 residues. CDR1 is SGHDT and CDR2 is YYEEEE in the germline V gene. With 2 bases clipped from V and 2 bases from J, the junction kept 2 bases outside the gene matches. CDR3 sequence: CASSLQGVNTGELFF. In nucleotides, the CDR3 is TGTGCCAGCAGCTTACAGGGGGTTAACACCGGGGAGCTGTTTTTT.

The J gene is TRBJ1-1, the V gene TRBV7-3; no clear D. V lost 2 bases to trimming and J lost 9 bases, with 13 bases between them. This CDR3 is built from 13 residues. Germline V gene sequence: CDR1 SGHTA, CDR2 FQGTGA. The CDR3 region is CASSLVAKGKAFF. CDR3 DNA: TGTGCCAGCAGCTTAGTAGCGAAAGGTAAAGCTTTCTTT.

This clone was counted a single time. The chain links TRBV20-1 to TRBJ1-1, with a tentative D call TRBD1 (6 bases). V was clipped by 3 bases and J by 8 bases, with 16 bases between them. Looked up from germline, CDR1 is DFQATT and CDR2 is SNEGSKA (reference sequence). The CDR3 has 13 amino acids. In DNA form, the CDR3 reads TGCAGTGCTAGTCAATTAAGGGGGATCGAAGCTTTCTTT. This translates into CSASQLRGIEAFF.

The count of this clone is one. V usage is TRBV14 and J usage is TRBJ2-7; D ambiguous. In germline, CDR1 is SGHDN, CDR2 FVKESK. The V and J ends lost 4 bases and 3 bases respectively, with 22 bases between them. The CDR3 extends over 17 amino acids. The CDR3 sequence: CASSPIRDSFTLYEQYF. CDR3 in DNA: TGTGCCAGCAGCCCCATCCGAGACTCTTTTACTCTCTACGAGCAGTACTTC.

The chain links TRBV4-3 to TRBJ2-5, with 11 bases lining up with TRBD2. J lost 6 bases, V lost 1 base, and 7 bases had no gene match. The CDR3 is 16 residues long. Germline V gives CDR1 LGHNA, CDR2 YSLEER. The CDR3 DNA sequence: TGCGCCAGCAGCCAAGTCCCTAGCGGGGGGCTACAGACCCAGTACTTC. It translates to CASSQVPSGGLQTQYF.

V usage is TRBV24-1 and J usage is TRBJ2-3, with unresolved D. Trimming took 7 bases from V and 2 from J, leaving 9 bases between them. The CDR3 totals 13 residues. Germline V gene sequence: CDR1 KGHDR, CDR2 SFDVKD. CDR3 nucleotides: TGTGCCACCAGCAGGAAACCCACAGATACGCAGTATTTT. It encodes CATSRKPTDTQYF.

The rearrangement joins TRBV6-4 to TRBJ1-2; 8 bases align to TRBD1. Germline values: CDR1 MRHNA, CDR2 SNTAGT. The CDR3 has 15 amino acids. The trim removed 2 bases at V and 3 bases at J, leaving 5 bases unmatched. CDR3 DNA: TGTGCCAGCAGTGACCCTGGACAGGGCTACTATGGCTACACCTTC. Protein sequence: CASSDPGQGYYGYTF.

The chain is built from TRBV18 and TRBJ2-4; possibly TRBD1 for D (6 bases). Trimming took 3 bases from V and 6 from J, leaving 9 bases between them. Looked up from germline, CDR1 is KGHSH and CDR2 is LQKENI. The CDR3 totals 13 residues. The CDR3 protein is CASSPEGGNIQYF. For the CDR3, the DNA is TGTGCCAGCTCACCTGAAGGGGGAAACATTCAGTACTTC. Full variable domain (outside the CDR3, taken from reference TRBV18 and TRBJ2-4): NAGVMQNPRHLVRRRGQEARLRCSPMKGHSHVYWYRQLPEEGLKFMVYLQKENIIDESGMPKERFSAEFPKEGPSILRIQQVVRGDSAAYFCASSPEGGNIQYFGAGTRLSVL.